The 4 T cell receptor beta chains listed next were all sequenced from one sample in a study of regulatory T cells in long-lasting Graves disease. Library construction for TCR beta used iRepertoire HTBI primers and Arm-PCR of CDR3 regions. TCRdb re-called the multiplex PCR reads with MiXCR, one entry per CDR3 protein. The data show a few hundred thousand distinct CDR3 sequences, with around 20% seen just once and around 20% held by the top ten. Regarding time point: newly diagnosed GD, antithyroid drugs for less than 3 months. Extracted PBMC RNA gave rise to the TCR library. The sample in question was peripheral blood mononuclear cells (PBMCs), obtained at new diagnosis, from a patient treated with antithyroid drugs. These receptors were taken from a female donor with Graves disease.

The chain carries TRBV9 and TRBJ2-1, with 7 positions matching TRBD2. This CDR3 is built from 15 residues. CDR1 and CDR2 (germline): SGDLS, YYNGEE. The J segment lost 2 bases and the V segment lost 0 bases, leaving 2 bases of the junction unmatched. This CDR3 reads CASSVEGTTYNEQFF. The CDR3 DNA sequence: TGTGCCAGCAGCGTAGAGGGGACTACCTACAATGAGCAGTTCTTC.

This clonotype appeared a few times. The chain couples TRBV7-3 to TRBJ2-6; D is ambiguous. Trimming took off 7 bases at V and 0 bases at J, with 10 bases between the two ends. The CDR3 has 15 residues. Germline lookup yields CDR1 SGHTA and CDR2 FQGTGA. CDR3 sequence (DNA): TGTGCCAGCACCCTCGTCAACTCTGGGGCCAACGTCCTGACTTTC. Translating it yields CASTLVNSGANVLTF.

This clonotype was seen repeatedly, ten times or more. This rearrangement joins TRBV6-4 to TRBJ2-2; D is unresolved. The length of the CDR3 is 15 residues. Deletions cut 3 bases from V and 0 bases from J, with 8 bases between. CDR1 and CDR2 from the germline V gene are MRHNA and SNTAGT. The CDR3 DNA follows: TGTGCCAGCAGTGAGTCTAGGGCGAACACCGGGGAGCTGTTTTTT. Protein sequence: CASSESRANTGELFF.

This chain links TRBV11-2 with TRBJ2-5; D is possibly TRBD2 (5 bases). The CDR3 contains 14 residues. The V end lost 5 bases, the J end lost 3 bases, and 13 bases lay between the germline ends. In germline, CDR1 is SGHAT, CDR2 FQNNGV. The CDR3 DNA reads TGTGCCAGCAGCCCCAAATCGAGGGAAGAGACCCAGTACTTC. Its translation is CASSPKSREETQYF.